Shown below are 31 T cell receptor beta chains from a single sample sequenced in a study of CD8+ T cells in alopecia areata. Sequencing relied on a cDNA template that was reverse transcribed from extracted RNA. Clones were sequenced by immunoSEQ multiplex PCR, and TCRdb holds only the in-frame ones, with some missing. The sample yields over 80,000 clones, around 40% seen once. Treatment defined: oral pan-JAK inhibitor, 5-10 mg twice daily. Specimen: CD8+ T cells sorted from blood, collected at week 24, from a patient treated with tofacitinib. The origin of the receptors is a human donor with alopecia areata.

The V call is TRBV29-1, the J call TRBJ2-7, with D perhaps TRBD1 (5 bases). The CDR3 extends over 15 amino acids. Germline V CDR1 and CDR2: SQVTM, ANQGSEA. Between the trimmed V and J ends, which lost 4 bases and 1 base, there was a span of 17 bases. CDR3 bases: TGCAGCGTTGGGGTGGTTGGCCCAGGGTCCTACGAGCAGTACTTC. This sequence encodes CSVGVVGPGSYEQYF.

The CDR3 region has the DNA TGTGCCAGCAGTTTACAAACCAGGGGCTATGAGCAGTTCTTC. It translates to CASSLQTRGYEQFF. V and J are TRBV27 and TRBJ2-1; weak D call: TRBD1 (6 bases). Trimming stripped 2 bases from V and 8 bases from J, with 13 bases between. This CDR3 has 14 amino acids. The germline V gene has CDR1 MNHEY and CDR2 SMNVEV (reference sequence).

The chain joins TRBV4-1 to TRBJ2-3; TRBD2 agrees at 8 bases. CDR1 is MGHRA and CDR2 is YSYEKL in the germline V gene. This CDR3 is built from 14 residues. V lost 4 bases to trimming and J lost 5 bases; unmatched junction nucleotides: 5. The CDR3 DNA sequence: TGCGCCAGCAGCCCCGCCGGGAGGGGAGATACGCAGTATTTT. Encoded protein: CASSPAGRGDTQYF.

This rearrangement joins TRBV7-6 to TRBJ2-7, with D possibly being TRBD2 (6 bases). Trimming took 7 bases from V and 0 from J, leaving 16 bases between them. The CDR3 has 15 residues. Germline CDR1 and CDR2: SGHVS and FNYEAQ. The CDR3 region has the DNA TGTGCCAGCACCCTAGGGGCGGGGAGCTCCTACGAGCAGTACTTC. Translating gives CASTLGAGSSYEQYF.

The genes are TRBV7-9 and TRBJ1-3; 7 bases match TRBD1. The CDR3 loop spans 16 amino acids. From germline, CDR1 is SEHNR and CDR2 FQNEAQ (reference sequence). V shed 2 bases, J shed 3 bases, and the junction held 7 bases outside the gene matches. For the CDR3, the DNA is TGTGCCAGCAGCTTACCGAGAACAGGGGATGGAAACACCATATATTTT. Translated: CASSLPRTGDGNTIYF.

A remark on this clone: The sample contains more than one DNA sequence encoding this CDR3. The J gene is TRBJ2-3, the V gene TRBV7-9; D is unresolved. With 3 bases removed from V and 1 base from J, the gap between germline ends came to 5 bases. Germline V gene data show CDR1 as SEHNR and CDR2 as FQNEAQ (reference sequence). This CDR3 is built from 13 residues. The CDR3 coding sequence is TGTGCCAGCAGCTTGGGCGGCACAGATACGCAGTATTTT. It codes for CASSLGGTDTQYF.

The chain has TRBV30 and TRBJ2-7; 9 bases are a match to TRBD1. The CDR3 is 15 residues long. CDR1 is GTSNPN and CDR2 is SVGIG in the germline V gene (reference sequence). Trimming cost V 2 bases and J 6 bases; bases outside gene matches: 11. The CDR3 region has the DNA TGTGCCTGGAGTACTCAGGACAGGGGTCTTTCCGAGCAGTACTTC. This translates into CAWSTQDRGLSEQYF.

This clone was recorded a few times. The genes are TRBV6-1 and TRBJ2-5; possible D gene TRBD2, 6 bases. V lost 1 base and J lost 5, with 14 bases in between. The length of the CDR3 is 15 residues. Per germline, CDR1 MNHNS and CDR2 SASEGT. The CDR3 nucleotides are TGTGCCAGCAGTGAAGGAACCGGAGGGGAGGAGACCCAGTACTTC. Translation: CASSEGTGGEETQYF.

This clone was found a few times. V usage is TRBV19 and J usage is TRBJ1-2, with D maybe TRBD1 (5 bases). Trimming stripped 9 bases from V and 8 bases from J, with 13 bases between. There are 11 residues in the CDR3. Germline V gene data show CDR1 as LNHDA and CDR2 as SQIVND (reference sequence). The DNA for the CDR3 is TGTGCCAGCGGGACGGTACACGGCTACACCTTC. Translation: CASGTVHGYTF.

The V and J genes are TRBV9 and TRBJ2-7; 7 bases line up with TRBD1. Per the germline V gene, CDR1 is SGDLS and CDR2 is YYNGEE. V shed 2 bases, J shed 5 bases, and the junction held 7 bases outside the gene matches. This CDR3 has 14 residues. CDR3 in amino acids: CASSVKGAVDEQYF. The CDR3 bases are TGTGCCAGCAGCGTGAAGGGGGCAGTCGACGAGCAGTACTTC.

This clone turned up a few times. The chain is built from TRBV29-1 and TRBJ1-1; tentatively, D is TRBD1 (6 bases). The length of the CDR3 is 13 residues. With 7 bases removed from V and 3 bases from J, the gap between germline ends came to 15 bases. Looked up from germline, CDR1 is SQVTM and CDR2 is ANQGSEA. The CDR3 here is CSAPWAGDTEAFF. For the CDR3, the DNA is TGCAGCGCCCCTTGGGCAGGGGACACTGAAGCTTTCTTT.

CDR3 residues: CASSFGTSGRKGYEQYF. The CDR3 DNA reads TGTGCCAGCAGTTTTGGGACTAGCGGGAGGAAGGGCTACGAGCAGTACTTC. J is TRBJ2-7 and V is TRBV27, with 15 bases identical to TRBD2. The germline CDR1 and CDR2 sequences are MNHEY and SMNVEV (reference sequence). This CDR3 spans 17 amino acids. The junction had 6 bases not matched to a gene; V was cut back by 3 bases and J by 3 bases.

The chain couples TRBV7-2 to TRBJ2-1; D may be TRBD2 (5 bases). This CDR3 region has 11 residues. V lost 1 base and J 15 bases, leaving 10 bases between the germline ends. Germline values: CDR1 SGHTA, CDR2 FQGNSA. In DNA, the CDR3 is TGTGCCAGCAGCTTAGGCCTTGGACTGTTCTTC. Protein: CASSLGLGLFF.

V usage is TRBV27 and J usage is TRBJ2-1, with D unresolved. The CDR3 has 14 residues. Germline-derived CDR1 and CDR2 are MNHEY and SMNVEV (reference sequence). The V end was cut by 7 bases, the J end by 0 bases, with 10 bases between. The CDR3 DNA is TGTGCCAGCACCGAGAGAGGCTCCTACAATGAGCAGTTCTTC. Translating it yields CASTERGSYNEQFF.

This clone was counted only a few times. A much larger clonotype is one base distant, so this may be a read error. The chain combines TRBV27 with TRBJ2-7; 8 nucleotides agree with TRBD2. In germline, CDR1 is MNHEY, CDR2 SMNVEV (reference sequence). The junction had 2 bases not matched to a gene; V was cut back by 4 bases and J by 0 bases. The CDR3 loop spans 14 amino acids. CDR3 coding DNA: TGTGCCAGCAGTTCCGGGACTAGCTCCTACGAGCAGTACTTC. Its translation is CASSSGTSSYEQYF.

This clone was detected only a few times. Written as DNA, the CDR3 is TGCGCCAGCAGCCAAGTCGCGGGAGTCAATGAGCAGTTCTTC. Protein: CASSQVAGVNEQFF. This rearrangement joins TRBV4-1 to TRBJ2-1; 7 bases are shared with TRBD2. V lost 1 base and J lost 6; bases outside the gene matches: 3. Per germline, CDR1 MGHRA and CDR2 YSYEKL. The CDR3 loop spans 14 amino acids.

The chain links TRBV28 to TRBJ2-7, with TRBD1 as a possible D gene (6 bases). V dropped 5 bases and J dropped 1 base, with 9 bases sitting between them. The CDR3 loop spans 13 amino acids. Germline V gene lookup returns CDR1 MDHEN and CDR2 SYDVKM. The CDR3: CASSSQGSYEQYF. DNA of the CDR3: TGTGCCAGCAGTAGCCAGGGGTCCTACGAGCAGTACTTC.

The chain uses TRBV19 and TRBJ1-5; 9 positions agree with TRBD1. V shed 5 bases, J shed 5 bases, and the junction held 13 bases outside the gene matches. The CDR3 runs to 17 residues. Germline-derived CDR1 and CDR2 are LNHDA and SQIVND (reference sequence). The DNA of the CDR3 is TGTGCCAGTAGTCTCCCGTTATCCGGGACAGGGCATCAGCCCCAGCATTTT. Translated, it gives CASSLPLSGTGHQPQHF. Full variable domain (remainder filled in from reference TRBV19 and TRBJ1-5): DGGITQSPKYLFRKEGQNVTLSCEQNLNHDAMYWYRQDPGQGLRLIYYSQIVNDFQKGDIAEGYSVSREKKESFPLTVTSAQKNPTAFYLCASSLPLSGTGHQPQHFGDGTRLSIL.

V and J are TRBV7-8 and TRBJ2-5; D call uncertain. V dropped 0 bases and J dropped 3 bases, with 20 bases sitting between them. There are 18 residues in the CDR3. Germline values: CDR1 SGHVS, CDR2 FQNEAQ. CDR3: CASSLARVWNKGKETQYF. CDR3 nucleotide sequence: TGTGCCAGCAGCTTAGCGCGAGTCTGGAACAAGGGTAAAGAGACCCAGTACTTC. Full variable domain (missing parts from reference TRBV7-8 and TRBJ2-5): GAGVSQSPRYKVAKRGQDVALRCDPISGHVSLFWYQQALGQGPEFLTYFQNEAQLDKSGLPSDRFFAERPEGSVSTLKIQRTQQEDSAVYLCASSLARVWNKGKETQYFGPGTRLLVL.

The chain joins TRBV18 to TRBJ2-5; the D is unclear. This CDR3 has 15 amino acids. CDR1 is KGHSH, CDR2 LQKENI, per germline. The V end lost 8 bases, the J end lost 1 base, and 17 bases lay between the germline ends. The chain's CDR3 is CASGYEIASQETQYF. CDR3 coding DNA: TGTGCCAGCGGCTATGAGATCGCCAGCCAAGAGACCCAGTACTTC.

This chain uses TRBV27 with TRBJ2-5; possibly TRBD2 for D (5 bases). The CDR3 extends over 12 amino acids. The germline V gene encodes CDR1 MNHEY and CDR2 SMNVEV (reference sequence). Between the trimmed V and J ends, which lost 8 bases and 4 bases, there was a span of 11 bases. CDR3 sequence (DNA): TGTGCCAGCCACGGAGAGGGAGAGACCCAGTACTTC. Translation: CASHGEGETQYF.

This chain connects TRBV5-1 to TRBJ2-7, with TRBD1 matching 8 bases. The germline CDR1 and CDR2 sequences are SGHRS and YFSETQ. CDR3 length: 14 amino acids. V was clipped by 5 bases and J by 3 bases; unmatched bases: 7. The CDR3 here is CASRYGQGGYEQYF. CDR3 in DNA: TGCGCCAGCAGATACGGACAGGGAGGCTACGAGCAGTACTTC.

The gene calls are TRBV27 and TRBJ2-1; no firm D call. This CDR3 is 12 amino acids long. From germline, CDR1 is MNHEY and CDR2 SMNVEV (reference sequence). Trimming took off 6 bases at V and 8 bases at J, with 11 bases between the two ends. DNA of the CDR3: TGTGCCAGCAGCCACACCACCCATGAGCAGTTCTTC. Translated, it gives CASSHTTHEQFF.

CDR3 DNA sequence: TGTGCCAGCAGCTTACAGGGGACCGGGGAGCTGTTTTTT. It encodes CASSLQGTGELFF. This chain uses TRBV11-2 with TRBJ2-2, with D possibly being TRBD1 (6 bases). Deletions cut 2 bases from V and 5 bases from J, with 6 bases between. The CDR3 runs 13 residues. The V gene's germline CDR1 is SGHAT and CDR2 FQNNGV. Full variable domain (remainder filled in from reference TRBV11-2 and TRBJ2-2): EAGVAQSPRYKIIEKRQSVAFWCNPISGHATLYWYQQILGQGPKLLIQFQNNGVVDDSQLPKDRFSAERLKGVDSTLKIQPAKLEDSAVYLCASSLQGTGELFFGEGSRLTVL.

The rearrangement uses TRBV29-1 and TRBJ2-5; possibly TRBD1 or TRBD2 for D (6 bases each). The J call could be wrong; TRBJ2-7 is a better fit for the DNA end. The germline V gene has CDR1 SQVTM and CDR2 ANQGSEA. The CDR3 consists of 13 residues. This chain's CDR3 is CSAGGGSSYEQYF. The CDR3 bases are TGCAGCGCCGGAGGGGGATCGAGCTACGAGCAGTACTTC.

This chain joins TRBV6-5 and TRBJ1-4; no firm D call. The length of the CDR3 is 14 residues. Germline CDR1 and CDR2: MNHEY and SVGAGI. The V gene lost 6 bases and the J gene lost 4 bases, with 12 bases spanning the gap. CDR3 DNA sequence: TGTGCCAGCAGCCAAGGTCCGAGTAATGAAAAACTGTTTTTT. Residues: CASSQGPSNEKLFF.

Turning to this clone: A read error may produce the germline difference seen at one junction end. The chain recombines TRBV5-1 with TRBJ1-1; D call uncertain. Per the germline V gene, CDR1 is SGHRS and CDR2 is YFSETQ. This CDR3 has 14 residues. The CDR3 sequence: CASSQGREPRGVVF. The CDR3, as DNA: TGCGCCAGCAGTCAAGGAAGGGAACCGCGCGGGGTGGTCTTT.

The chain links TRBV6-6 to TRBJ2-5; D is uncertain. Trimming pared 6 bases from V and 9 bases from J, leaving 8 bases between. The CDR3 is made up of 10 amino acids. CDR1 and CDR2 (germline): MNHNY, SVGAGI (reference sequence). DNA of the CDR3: TGTGCCAGCAGCTACCTCCCCCAGTACTTC. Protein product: CASSYLPQYF.

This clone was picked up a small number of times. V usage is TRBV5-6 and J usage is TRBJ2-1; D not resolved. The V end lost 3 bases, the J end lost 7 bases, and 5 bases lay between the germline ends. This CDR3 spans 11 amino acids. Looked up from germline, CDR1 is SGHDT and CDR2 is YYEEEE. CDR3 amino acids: CASSWSNEQFF. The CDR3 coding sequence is TGTGCCAGCAGCTGGAGTAATGAGCAGTTCTTC.

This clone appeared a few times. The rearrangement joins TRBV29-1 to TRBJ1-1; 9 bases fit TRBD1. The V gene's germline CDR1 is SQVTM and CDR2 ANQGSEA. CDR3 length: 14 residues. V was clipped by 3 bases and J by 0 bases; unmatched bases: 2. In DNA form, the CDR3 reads TGCAGCGTTGACTGGACAGGGGTGAACACTGAAGCTTTCTTT. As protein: CSVDWTGVNTEAFF.

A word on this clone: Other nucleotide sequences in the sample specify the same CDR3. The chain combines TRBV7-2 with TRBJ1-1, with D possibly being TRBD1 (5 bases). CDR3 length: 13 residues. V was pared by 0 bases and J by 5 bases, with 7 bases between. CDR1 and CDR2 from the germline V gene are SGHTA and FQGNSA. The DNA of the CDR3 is TGTGCCAGCAGCTTAGCCCAGGGAACTGAAGCTTTCTTT. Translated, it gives CASSLAQGTEAFF.